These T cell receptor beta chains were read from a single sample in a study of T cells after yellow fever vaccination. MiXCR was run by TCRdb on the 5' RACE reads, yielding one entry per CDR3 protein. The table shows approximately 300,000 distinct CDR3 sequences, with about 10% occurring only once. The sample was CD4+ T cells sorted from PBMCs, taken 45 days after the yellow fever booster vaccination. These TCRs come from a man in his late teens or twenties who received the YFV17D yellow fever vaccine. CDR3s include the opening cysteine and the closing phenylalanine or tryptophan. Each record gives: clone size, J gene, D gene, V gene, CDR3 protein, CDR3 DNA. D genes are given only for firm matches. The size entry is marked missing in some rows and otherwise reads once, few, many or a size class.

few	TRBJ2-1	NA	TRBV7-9	CASSSQTEQFF	TGTGCCAGCAGCTCCCAGACTGAGCAGTTCTTC
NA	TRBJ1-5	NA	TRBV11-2	CASKRQPPSNQPQHF	TGTGCCAGCAAACGCCAGCCCCCTAGCAATCAGCCCCAGCATTTT
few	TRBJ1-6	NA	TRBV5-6	CASSLDGGSYNSPLHF	TGTGCCAGCAGCCTTGACGGAGGCTCCTATAATTCACCCCTCCACTTT
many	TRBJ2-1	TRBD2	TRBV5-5	CASSLGLAGVYNEQFF	TGTGCCAGCAGCTTGGGACTAGCGGGGGTCTACAATGAGCAGTTCTTC
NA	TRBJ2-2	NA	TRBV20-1	CSASSGSNTGELFF	TGCAGTGCTAGCTCAGGGTCCAACACCGGGGAGCTGTTTTTT
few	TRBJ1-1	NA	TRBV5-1	CASSRPEYSNTEAFF	TGCGCCAGCAGCCGCCCAGAGTACTCGAACACTGAAGCTTTCTTT
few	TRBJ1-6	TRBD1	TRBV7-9	CASSRLQGVYNSPLHF	TGTGCCAGCAGCCGCCTACAGGGGGTGTATAATTCACCCCTCCACTTT
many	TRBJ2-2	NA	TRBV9	CASSVEGGELFF	TGTGCCAGCAGCGTAGAGGGCGGGGAGCTGTTTTTT
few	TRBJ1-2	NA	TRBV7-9	CASRSTEGSGYTF	TGTGCCAGCAGGTCGACAGAGGGATCTGGCTACACCTTC
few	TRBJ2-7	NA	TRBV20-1	CSAHQGGSYEQYF	TGCAGTGCCCACCAAGGCGGCTCCTACGAGCAGTACTTC
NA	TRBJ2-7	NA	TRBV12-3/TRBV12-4	CASSLGSEEFSEQYF	TGTGCCAGCAGTTTGGGATCGGAGGAGTTCAGCGAGCAGTACTTC
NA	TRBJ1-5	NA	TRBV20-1	CSASVVNQPQHF	TGCAGTGCTAGCGTTGTCAATCAGCCCCAGCATTTT
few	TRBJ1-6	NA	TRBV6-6	CASSYRKSPLHF	TGTGCCAGCAGTTACAGGAAGTCACCCCTCCACTTT
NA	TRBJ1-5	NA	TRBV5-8	CASVWGWGNQPQHF	TGTGCCAGCGTTTGGGGATGGGGCAATCAGCCCCAGCATTTT
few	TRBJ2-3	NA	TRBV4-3	CASSQGGYKADTQYF	TGCGCCAGCAGCCAAGGTGGCTACAAGGCAGATACGCAGTATTTT
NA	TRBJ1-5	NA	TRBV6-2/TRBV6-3	CASRHVNQPQHF	TGTGCCAGCAGGCACGTCAATCAGCCCCAGCATTTT
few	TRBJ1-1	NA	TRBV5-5	CASSLAYRNTEAFF	TGTGCCAGCAGCTTGGCATACAGGAACACTGAAGCTTTCTTT
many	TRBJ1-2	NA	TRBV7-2	CASSLVSYGYTF	TGTGCCAGCAGCTTAGTCTCCTATGGCTACACCTTC
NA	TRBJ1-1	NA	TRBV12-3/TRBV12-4	CASSPQMTAFF	TGTGCCAGCAGTCCCCAAATGACAGCTTTCTTT
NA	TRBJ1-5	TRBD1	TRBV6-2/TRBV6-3	CASTATGDEQPQHF	TGTGCCAGCACCGCGACAGGGGACGAACAGCCCCAGCATTTT
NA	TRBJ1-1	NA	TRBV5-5	CASSLFGARTEAFF	TGTGCCAGCAGCTTGTTCGGGGCGCGGACTGAAGCTTTCTTT